The TCR beta chain under discussion was sequenced for a study of blood T cell repertoires in COVID-19 (dated by TCRdb to about 2020). Regarding the complete study: Samples covering the acute and convalescent phases of COVID-19 were provided by collaborators in the United States, Italy and Spain. The sample metadata nearly always contained a de-identified subject ID, COVID-19 status, age in years and sex. The repertoires were made available in a free public database intended to serve as a resource for research on the immune response to SARS-CoV-2. Where available, HLA class I and class II types were obtained from metadata supplied by the sample provider rather than from assay-based typing. The prospective study material was composed of cDNA or gDNA derived from T cells, B-cell-depleted T cells, or PBMCs. Deeply sampled blood TCRbeta repertoires from subjects exposed to, actively infected with, or recovered from COVID-19 were included in the dataset. Samples came from the ongoing ImmuneRACE study (first 160 participants) plus 1,254 subjects from 6 global collaborators.

Whole blood was collected in K2EDTA tubes by collaborating institutions according to the institutions' own protocols. Collaborator samples were shipped for TCRbeta analysis as frozen whole blood, isolated PBMCs, or DNA extracted from either sample type. This clone was seen just once. Its antigen has not been determined. Per-base qualities were not stored, and no clone one base away is much larger. The immunoSEQ Assay, a bias-controlled multiplex PCR, was used to amplify TCRbeta CDR3 regions from genomic DNA. The paper's processing steps were these. Within the assay, amplification of reference gene primers was used to estimate how many nucleated cells each sample contained. To quantify the absolute abundance of each unique TCRbeta CDR3 rearrangement, sequence reads were collapsed and filtered. For each sample, productive Simpson clonality was calculated as the square root of Simpson's diversity index across productive rearrangements. TCRdb provides this immuneACCESS table in a form limited to in-frame rearrangements. Some clones are lacking; in checked studies, under half of them reflect an unresolved V gene, and why the rest are absent is not known. The DNA gave D and trimming, while V, J and clone size come from that table. The sample table records tens of thousands of clones; 85% of these occur just once. The ten largest account for approximately 14% of the sample.

Findings and caveats that apply to the study as a whole: Clinical and demographic metadata were provided uncurated, with the amount varying by source and participant.

Relative to germline, V is 6 bases shorter and J is 4 bases shorter, with 13 bases between their ends. The germline V gene gives CDR1 as SGHRS and CDR2 as YFSETQ. There are 13 amino acids in the CDR3, from cysteine to phenylalanine inclusive. Only the CDR3 part of the read is kept: 39 bases, read in frame from the first base. Recombination joined TRBV5-1 with TRBJ1-1; too little of a D gene remains to name it. Material: peripheral blood. The source is a woman aged 70-85 years with acute or convalescent COVID-19. The nucleotides read TGCGCCAGCAACCCACCGGGAGGCACTGAAGCTTTCTTT. Its protein product is CASNPPGGTEAFF.